The clone carrying this TCR beta chain was observed a handful of times. The sample belongs to a study of blood T cell repertoires in COVID-19. Study overall: Researchers got acute and convalescent COVID-19 samples from the United States, Italy and Spain. T cells, B-cell-depleted T cells, or PBMCs provided the cDNA or gDNA that served as material.

Authors' processing steps: Reference gene primer amplification yielded estimated nucleated cell counts. Sequencing used immunoSEQ multiplex PCR; TCRdb keeps in-frame clones, though not all of them. V and J calls plus clone size are reproduced from that table; the DNA served to infer D and trimming. The table shows 150,000 to 200,000 clones, with about 86% occurring only once. There are 16 residues in the CDR3. Sequencing was done on a sample of peripheral blood. This sequence was found in a man over 45 with active or convalescent COVID-19. This sequence joins TRBV21-1 and TRBJ2-3; the table's D call, TRBD1, has no DNA check behind it. TRBV21-1 is a documented pseudogene. The CDR3 loop reads CASSLRQGWSADTQYF. The CDR3 bases are TGTGCCAGCAGCTTACGACAGGGGTGGTCTGCGGATACGCAGTATTTT.